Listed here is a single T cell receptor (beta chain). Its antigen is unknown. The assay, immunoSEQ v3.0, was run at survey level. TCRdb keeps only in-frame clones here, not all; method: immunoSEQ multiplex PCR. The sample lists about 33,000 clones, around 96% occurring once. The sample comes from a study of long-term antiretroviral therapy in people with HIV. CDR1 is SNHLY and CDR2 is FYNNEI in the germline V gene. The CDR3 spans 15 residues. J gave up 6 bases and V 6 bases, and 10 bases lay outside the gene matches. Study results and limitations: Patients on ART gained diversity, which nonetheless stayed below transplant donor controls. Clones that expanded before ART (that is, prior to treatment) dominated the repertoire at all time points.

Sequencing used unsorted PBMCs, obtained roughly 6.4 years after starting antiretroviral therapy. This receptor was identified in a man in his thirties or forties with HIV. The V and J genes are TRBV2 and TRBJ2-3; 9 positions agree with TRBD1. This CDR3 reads CASSRDREFRDTQYF. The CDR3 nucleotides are TGTGCCAGCAGCAGGGACAGGGAGTTTCGGGATACGCAGTATTTT.